These 15 T cell receptor beta chains came from one sample sequenced in a study of blood T cell repertoires in COVID-19 (dated by TCRdb to about 2020). Library prep was done by the immunoSEQ multiplex PCR assay. TCRdb's version of the immuneACCESS table is confined to in-frame rearrangements and falls short of the full clone set. An unresolved V gene accounts for under half of the shortfall where checked; the remainder is of unknown origin. The sample profile shows some 190,000 clones; 80% of them were found once. Roughly an eighth of the sample belongs to the ten largest clones. Material: PBMCs or T cells enriched from blood (not recorded which). These receptors were obtained from a man aged 55 to 70 who had been exposed to COVID-19.

This chain joins TRBV2 and TRBJ1-5; the D gene is possibly TRBD1 (6 bases). Germline V gene lookup returns CDR1 SNHLY and CDR2 FYNNEI. V dropped 6 bases and J dropped 2 bases, with 17 bases sitting between them. CDR3 length: 16 amino acids. The CDR3, as DNA: TGTGCCAGCAGCCAACCGGGGGGCTTGGGCAATCAGCCCCAGCATTTT. Translation: CASSQPGGLGNQPQHF.

This sequence joins TRBV30 and TRBJ1-5; D perhaps matches TRBD1 (5 bases). The germline CDR1 and CDR2 sequences are GTSNPN and SVGIG (reference sequence). There are 17 residues in the CDR3. Trimming pared 0 bases from V and 2 bases from J, leaving 17 bases between. CDR3 residues: CAWSVGQGRIGNQPQHF. For the CDR3, the DNA is TGTGCCTGGAGTGTAGGGCAGGGTAGGATAGGCAATCAGCCCCAGCATTTT.

The chain uses TRBV5-1 and TRBJ2-1; 10 bases are shared with TRBD2. Trimming cost V 0 bases and J 8 bases; bases outside gene matches: 8. CDR1 and CDR2 (germline): SGHRS, YFSETQ. The CDR3 is made up of 16 amino acids. CDR3 protein: CASSLAPAGGPHEQFF. The CDR3 DNA reads TGCGCCAGCAGCTTGGCCCCAGCGGGAGGGCCCCATGAGCAGTTCTTC.

This clone was found once. The V call is TRBV12-3 or TRBV12-4, the J call TRBJ1-2; TRBD1 might be the D (5 bases). This CDR3 is 13 amino acids long. The ends were cut back, 1 base at V and 5 bases at J, with 8 bases in the middle. This CDR3 is CASSLVGGYGYTF. CDR3 bases: TGTGCCAGCAGTTTAGTGGGGGGTTATGGCTACACCTTC.

DNA of the CDR3: TGTGCCAGCAGCGCTAGACAGGGGGCGGGACTAGCGGGAGTCAATACGCAGTATTTT. It codes for CASSARQGAGLAGVNTQYF. This chain joins TRBV9 and TRBJ2-3, with 14 bases aligning to TRBD2. Looked up from germline, CDR1 is SGDLS and CDR2 is YYNGEE. Losses at the gene ends were 3 bases for V and 7 bases for J; bases not matched to a gene: 16. The CDR3 consists of 19 residues.

The J gene is TRBJ1-1, the V gene TRBV19; 7 bases line up with TRBD1. CDR3 length: 14 amino acids. V lost 9 bases, J lost 0 bases, and 7 bases stayed unmatched. The germline V gene encodes CDR1 LNHDA and CDR2 SQIVND (reference sequence). Here the CDR3 DNA reads TGTGCCAGCCGATCGGGACAGATGAACACTGAAGCTTTCTTT. Translated, it gives CASRSGQMNTEAFF.

V usage is TRBV19 and J usage is TRBJ2-7; 7 positions match TRBD1. The V segment lost 8 bases and the J segment 3 bases; nucleotides outside the gene matches: 13. CDR3 size: 15 residues. The germline V gene has CDR1 LNHDA and CDR2 SQIVND (reference sequence). CDR3 in DNA: TGTGCCAGTCAGCTTTCGACAGGGCACCTCTACGAGCAGTACTTC. This codes for CASQLSTGHLYEQYF. The whole variable domain, remainder taken from reference TRBV19 and TRBJ2-7, is DGGITQSPKYLFRKEGQNVTLSCEQNLNHDAMYWYRQDPGQGLRLIYYSQIVNDFQKGDIAEGYSVSREKKESFPLTVTSAQKNPTAFYLCASQLSTGHLYEQYFGPGTRLTVT.

This clone was observed a handful of times. J is TRBJ1-1 and V is TRBV3-1 (or the pseudogene TRBV3-2); D remains ambiguous. Looked up from germline, CDR1 is LGHDT and CDR2 is YNNKEL (reference sequence). V was clipped by 4 bases and J by 7 bases, with 16 bases between them. The length of the CDR3 is 14 residues. CDR3 sequence: CASSPYLTAIEAFF. In nucleotides, the CDR3 is TGTGCCAGCAGCCCATACCTCACAGCCATTGAAGCTTTCTTT.

This chain connects TRBV5-4 to TRBJ2-7, with D hard to call. The CDR3 runs to 14 residues. Germline lookup yields CDR1 SGHNT and CDR2 YYREEE (reference sequence). The V gene lost 2 bases and the J gene lost 2 bases, with 11 bases spanning the gap. The CDR3 loop reads CASSFYDGAYEQYF. The DNA of the CDR3 is TGTGCCAGCAGCTTTTACGACGGAGCCTACGAGCAGTACTTC.

The chain is built from TRBV5-4 and TRBJ1-1; D possibly corresponds to TRBD1 (5 bases). The germline V gene has CDR1 SGHNT and CDR2 YYREEE (reference sequence). The CDR3 covers 12 residues. V was trimmed by 5 bases and J by 4 bases, leaving 9 bases between them. The CDR3 sequence: CASSPGGTEAFF. The CDR3 nucleotides read TGTGCCAGCAGTCCCGGGGGCACTGAAGCTTTCTTT.

This clone has a single count. The gene calls are TRBV7-8 and TRBJ2-7; D might be TRBD2 (5 bases). Germline-derived CDR1 and CDR2 are SGHVS and FQNEAQ. CDR3 length: 14 amino acids. V was trimmed by 2 bases and J by 5 bases, leaving 13 bases between them. Here the CDR3 DNA reads TGTGCCAGCAGCTTATATCAACTAGTCCACGAGCAGTACTTC. The encoded protein is CASSLYQLVHEQYF.

The J gene is TRBJ2-1, the V gene TRBV7-3; tentative D call: TRBD1 (6 bases). The germline V and J ends were trimmed by 5 bases and 3 bases, with 8 bases remaining between them. The germline gives CDR1 SGHTA, CDR2 FQGTGA. The CDR3 has 13 amino acids. The CDR3, as DNA: TGTGCCAGCAGCCTGGACAGCTACAATGAGCAGTTCTTC. Translated, it gives CASSLDSYNEQFF.

The rearrangement uses TRBV13 and TRBJ2-2; a possible D gene is TRBD2 (6 bases). The V end lost 6 bases, the J end lost 5 bases, and 10 bases lay between the germline ends. Germline V gene sequence: CDR1 PRHDT, CDR2 FYEKMQ (reference sequence). The CDR3 loop spans 13 amino acids. For the CDR3, the DNA is TGTGCCAGCAGACGGGCGGGGACCGGGGAGCTGTTTTTT. Protein: CASRRAGTGELFF. The whole variable domain, filled in from reference TRBV13 and TRBJ2-2, reads AAGVIQSPRHLIKEKRETATLKCYPIPRHDTVYWYQQGPGQDPQFLISFYEKMQSDKGSIPDRFSAQQFSDYHSELNMSSLELGDSALYFCASRRAGTGELFFGEGSRLTVL.

The chain couples TRBV11-2 to TRBJ1-4, with D hard to call. The V gene lost 3 bases and the J gene lost 5 bases, with 7 bases spanning the gap. The germline gives CDR1 SGHAT, CDR2 FQNNGV. The CDR3 loop spans 13 amino acids. The CDR3 DNA reads TGTGCCAGCAGCTTGGGCAGCAATGAAAAACTGTTTTTT. Its protein product is CASSLGSNEKLFF.

J is TRBJ2-3 and V is TRBV3-1 (or the pseudogene TRBV3-2), with 12 positions matching TRBD2. The CDR3 extends over 17 amino acids. Trimming removed 0 bases from V and 2 bases from J; junction bases left unmatched: 3. Per the germline V gene, CDR1 is LGHDT and CDR2 is YNNKEL (reference sequence). The CDR3 DNA reads TGTGCCAGCAGCCAAGATCTAGCGGGAGGGATCACAGATACGCAGTATTTT. This encodes CASSQDLAGGITDTQYF.